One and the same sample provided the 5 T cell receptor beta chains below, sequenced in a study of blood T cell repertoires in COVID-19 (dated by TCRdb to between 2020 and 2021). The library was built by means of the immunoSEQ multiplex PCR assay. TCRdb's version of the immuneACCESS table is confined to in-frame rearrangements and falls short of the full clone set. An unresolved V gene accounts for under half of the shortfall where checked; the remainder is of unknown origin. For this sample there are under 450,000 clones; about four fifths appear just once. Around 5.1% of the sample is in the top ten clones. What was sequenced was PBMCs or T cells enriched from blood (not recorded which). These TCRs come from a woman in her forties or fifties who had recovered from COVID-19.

The CDR3 sequence is CASSPQSSYNSPLHF. The CDR3 nucleotides read TGTGCCAGCTCACCACAGAGCTCCTATAATTCACCCCTCCACTTT. The V and J genes are TRBV18 and TRBJ1-6; D gene unclear. The V gene's germline CDR1 is KGHSH and CDR2 LQKENI. The V end lost 1 base, the J end lost 0 bases, and 4 bases lay between the germline ends. The CDR3 sequence is 15 residues long. Full variable domain (remainder filled in from reference TRBV18 and TRBJ1-6): NAGVMQNPRHLVRRRGQEARLRCSPMKGHSHVYWYRQLPEEGLKFMVYLQKENIIDESGMPKERFSAEFPKEGPSILRIQQVVRGDSAAYFCASSPQSSYNSPLHFGNGTRLTVT.

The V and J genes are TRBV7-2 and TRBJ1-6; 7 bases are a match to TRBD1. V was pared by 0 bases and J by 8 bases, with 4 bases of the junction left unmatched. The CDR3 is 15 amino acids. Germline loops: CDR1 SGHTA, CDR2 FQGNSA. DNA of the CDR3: TGTGCCAGCAGCTTAGCACAGGGGTTTCATTCACCCCTCCACTTT. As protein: CASSLAQGFHSPLHF.

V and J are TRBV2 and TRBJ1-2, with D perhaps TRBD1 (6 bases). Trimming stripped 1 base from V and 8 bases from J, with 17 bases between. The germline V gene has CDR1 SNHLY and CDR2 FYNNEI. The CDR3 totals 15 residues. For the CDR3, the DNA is TGTGCCAGCAGTGAAGACAGGGCTAACATGGGCGGCTACACCTTC. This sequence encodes CASSEDRANMGGYTF.

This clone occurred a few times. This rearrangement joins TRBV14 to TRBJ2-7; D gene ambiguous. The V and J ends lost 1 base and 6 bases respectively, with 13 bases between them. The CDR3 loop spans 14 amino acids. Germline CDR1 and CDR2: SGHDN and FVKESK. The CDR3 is CASSQGVLDREQYF. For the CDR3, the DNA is TGTGCCAGCAGCCAAGGAGTTCTCGATCGCGAGCAGTACTTC.

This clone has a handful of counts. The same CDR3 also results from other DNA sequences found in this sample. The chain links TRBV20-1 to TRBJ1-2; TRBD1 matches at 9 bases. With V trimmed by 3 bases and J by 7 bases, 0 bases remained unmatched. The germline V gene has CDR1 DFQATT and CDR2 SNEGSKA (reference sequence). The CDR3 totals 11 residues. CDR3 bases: TGCAGTGCTAGGACAGGGGGTGGCTACACCTTC. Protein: CSARTGGGYTF.